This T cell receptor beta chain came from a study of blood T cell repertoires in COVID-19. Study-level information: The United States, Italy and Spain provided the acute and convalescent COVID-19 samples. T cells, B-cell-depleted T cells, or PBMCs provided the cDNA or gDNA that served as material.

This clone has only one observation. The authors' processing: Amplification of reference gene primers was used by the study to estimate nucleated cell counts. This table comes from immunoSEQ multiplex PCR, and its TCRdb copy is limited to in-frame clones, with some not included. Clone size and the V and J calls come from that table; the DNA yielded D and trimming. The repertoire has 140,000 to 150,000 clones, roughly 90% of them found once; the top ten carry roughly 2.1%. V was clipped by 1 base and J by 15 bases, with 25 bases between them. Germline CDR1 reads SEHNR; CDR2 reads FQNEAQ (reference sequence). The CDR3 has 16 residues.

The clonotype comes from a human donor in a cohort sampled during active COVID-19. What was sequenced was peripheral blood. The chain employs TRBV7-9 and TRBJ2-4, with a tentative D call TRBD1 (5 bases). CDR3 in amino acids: CASSLEFGRVSAALYF. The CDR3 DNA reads TGTGCCAGCAGCTTAGAGTTTGGCAGGGTCTCCGCTGCTTTGTACTTC.